Below are 28 T cell receptor beta chains sequenced from a single sample in a study of blood T cell repertoires in COVID-19. Generated by immunoSEQ multiplex PCR, the TCRdb table keeps only in-frame clones and is missing some. This table holds about 27,000 clones, roughly nine tenths found once. The sample consisted of peripheral blood. These receptors were obtained from a human donor with active COVID-19. The donor label of this sample is uncertain.

The chain combines TRBV7-3 with TRBJ1-5; D unresolved. Deletions cut 2 bases from V and 2 bases from J, with 7 bases between. The CDR3 has 14 residues. Germline lookup yields CDR1 SGHTA and CDR2 FQGTGA. The CDR3 nucleotides are TGTGCCAGCAGCTTATCGGGTGGCAATCAGCCCCAGCATTTT. Translating it yields CASSLSGGNQPQHF.

The chain couples TRBV6-5 to TRBJ2-7; 9 bases are shared with TRBD2. Germline-derived CDR1 and CDR2 are MNHEY and SVGAGI. The ends lost 6 bases at V and 1 base at J; junction bases unmatched: 7. CDR3 length: 15 amino acids. The CDR3 sequence is CASRSLAGRSYEQYF. In nucleotides, the CDR3 is TGTGCCAGCAGATCTCTAGCGGGGAGATCCTACGAGCAGTACTTC.

This chain uses TRBV10-3 with TRBJ1-4; TRBD1 is a possible D gene (5 bases). The length of the CDR3 is 14 residues. CDR1 ENHRY and CDR2 SYGVKD come from the germline V gene. V was shortened by 2 bases and J by 5 bases, with 9 bases between the two germline ends. This CDR3 reads CAISERGGNEKLFF. CDR3 nucleotide sequence: TGTGCCATCAGTGAGCGGGGGGGGAATGAAAAACTGTTTTTT.

The V call is TRBV18, the J call TRBJ1-5; perhaps TRBD1 as D (6 bases). This CDR3 contains 14 residues. CDR1 and CDR2 from the germline V gene are KGHSH and LQKENI. The V gene lost 5 bases and the J gene lost 3 bases, with 11 bases spanning the gap. This CDR3 is CASSSDRNNQPQHF. The CDR3 DNA reads TGTGCCAGCTCATCCGACAGGAACAATCAGCCCCAGCATTTT.

Here the CDR3 DNA reads TGTGCCAGATATCGAGACAGGGACAAACTTTATGGCTACACCTTC. Translation gives CARYRDRDKLYGYTF. The chain uses TRBV7-5 and TRBJ1-2; the table's D call, TRBD1, has no DNA check behind it. TRBV7-5 is reported as a pseudogene. The length of the CDR3 is 15 residues.

The chain recombines TRBV5-1 with TRBJ2-5; D gene uncertain. V was pared by 1 base and J by 7 bases, with 5 bases between. The CDR3 sequence is 11 residues long. Germline-derived CDR1 and CDR2 are SGHRS and YFSETQ. The CDR3 spells CASSLSGTQYF. In DNA form, the CDR3 reads TGCGCCAGCAGCTTGTCGGGGACCCAGTACTTC.

The J gene is TRBJ1-1, the V gene TRBV19; 7 bases align to TRBD1. Germline V gene data show CDR1 as LNHDA and CDR2 as SQIVND (reference sequence). The CDR3 has 14 amino acids. Trimming removed 2 bases from V and 1 base from J; junction bases left unmatched: 1. CDR3 coding DNA: TGTGCCAGTAGTATATACAGGGGGAACACTGAAGCTTTCTTT. It is translated as CASSIYRGNTEAFF. Combining the CDR3 with reference TRBV19 and TRBJ1-1 gives the whole variable domain DGGITQSPKYLFRKEGQNVTLSCEQNLNHDAMYWYRQDPGQGLRLIYYSQIVNDFQKGDIAEGYSVSREKKESFPLTVTSAQKNPTAFYLCASSIYRGNTEAFFGQGTRLTVV.

The chain uses TRBV5-1 and TRBJ2-5; a weak D match, TRBD2 (5 bases). The ends were cut back, 1 base at V and 3 bases at J, with 10 bases in the middle. CDR3 length: 14 amino acids. Germline CDR1 is SGHRS and CDR2 is YFSETQ. CDR3 in amino acids: CASSLTRAEETQYF. CDR3 sequence (DNA): TGCGCCAGCAGCTTGACGAGGGCCGAAGAGACCCAGTACTTC.

This clone was seen just once. V gene TRBV19 combines with J gene TRBJ2-3, with 8 bases lining up with TRBD1. This CDR3 has 15 amino acids. CDR1 is LNHDA and CDR2 is SQIVND in the germline V gene (reference sequence). V lost 4 bases and J lost 2; bases outside the gene matches: 5. The CDR3, as DNA: TGTGCCAGTAGTACAGGGGGCCCTTACACAGATACGCAGTATTTT. Encoded protein: CASSTGGPYTDTQYF.

This chain uses TRBV18 with TRBJ1-6, with 12 bases lining up with TRBD1. The CDR3 runs 15 residues. Germline CDR1 reads KGHSH; CDR2 reads LQKENI. Trimming took 4 bases from V and 11 from J; bases not matched to a gene: 6. The CDR3 sequence: CASSQAGTGGPPLHF. Written as DNA, the CDR3 is TGTGCCAGCTCACAAGCCGGGACAGGGGGCCCACCCCTCCACTTT.

V gene TRBV14 combines with J gene TRBJ2-2, with 9 positions matching TRBD2. Losses at the gene ends were 4 bases for V and 1 base for J; bases not matched to a gene: 1. The CDR3 has 15 amino acids. Germline CDR1 SGHDN, CDR2 FVKESK. The CDR3 here is CASSPAGGNTGELFF. The CDR3 bases are TGTGCCAGCAGCCCAGCGGGAGGGAACACCGGGGAGCTGTTTTTT. Looking up the rest from reference TRBV14 and TRBJ2-2 gives the full variable domain: EAGVTQFPSHSVIEKGQTVTLRCDPISGHDNLYWYRRVMGKEIKFLLHFVKESKQDESGMPNNRFLAERTGGTYSTLKVQPAELEDSGVYFCASSPAGGNTGELFFGEGSRLTVL.

V gene TRBV12-3 or TRBV12-4 combines with J gene TRBJ2-2; D is possibly TRBD2 (7 bases). The CDR3 loop spans 13 amino acids. The V end was cut by 8 bases, the J end by 7 bases, with 14 bases between. The CDR3 loop is CASARGAGGELFF. CDR3 nucleotide sequence: TGTGCCAGCGCCCGGGGGGCGGGCGGGGAGCTGTTTTTT.

This chain uses TRBV5-1 with TRBJ2-3; the match to TRBD2 covers 8 bases. This CDR3 comprises 20 residues. V lost 3 bases and J lost 0; bases outside the gene matches: 18. The germline CDR1 and CDR2 sequences are SGHRS and YFSETQ. CDR3 sequence: CASSSPLRERGPLSTDTQYF. DNA for the CDR3: TGCGCCAGCAGCTCTCCCTTGAGGGAGCGGGGGCCACTAAGCACAGATACGCAGTATTTT. The full variable domain, in which reference TRBV5-1 and TRBJ2-3 provide the parts outside the CDR3, is KAGVTQTPRYLIKTRGQQVTLSCSPISGHRSVSWYQQTPGQGLQFLFEYFSETQRNKGNFPGRFSGRQFSNSRSEMNVSTLELGDSALYLCASSSPLRERGPLSTDTQYFGPGTRLTVL.

The chain joins TRBV10-3 to TRBJ1-1; D gene ambiguous. Deletions cut 2 bases from V and 8 bases from J, with 15 bases between. The CDR3 has 14 residues. CDR1 is ENHRY and CDR2 is SYGVKD in the germline V gene. This CDR3 reads CAISEDNSVSEAFF. As DNA, the CDR3 is TGTGCCATCAGTGAGGACAACAGTGTATCCGAAGCTTTCTTT.

The chain has TRBV1 and TRBJ2-3; the D call TRBD2 from the table was never checked on the DNA. TRBV1 is marked as a pseudogene. The CDR3 runs 15 residues. This CDR3 is CTSSQPSLRTDTQYF. CDR3 sequence (DNA): TGCACCAGCAGCCAACCTAGCCTTAGGACAGATACGCAGTATTTT.

This clone is labeled medium-sized (0.01 to 0.1%). The rearrangement uses TRBV27 and TRBJ2-1, with D tentatively TRBD2 (6 bases). Trimming shortened V by 5 bases and J by 12 bases, and 14 bases separated the two germline ends. The CDR3 runs to 12 residues. Germline CDR1 reads MNHEY; CDR2 reads SMNVEV (reference sequence). CDR3 nucleotides: TGTGCCAGCAGTCCACTTAGCGGCGGGCAGTTCTTC. It specifies CASSPLSGGQFF.

The V call is TRBV3-1 (or the pseudogene TRBV3-2), the J call TRBJ1-2; tentatively, D is TRBD1 (5 bases). Between the trimmed V and J ends, which lost 0 bases and 6 bases, there was a span of 11 bases. Germline CDR1 reads LGHDT; CDR2 reads YNNKEL (reference sequence). There are 14 residues in the CDR3. The CDR3 DNA reads TGTGCCAGCAGCCAAGAGTATACAGGCCATGGCTACACCTTC. This codes for CASSQEYTGHGYTF.

The genes are TRBV29-1 and TRBJ2-5; D is perhaps TRBD1 (5 bases). The V and J ends lost 0 bases and 5 bases respectively, with 13 bases between them. Germline CDR1 and CDR2: SQVTM and ANQGSEA. This CDR3 comprises 14 residues. CDR3 DNA sequence: TGCAGCGTTGAAGATCGCGGACAAAGGGAGACCCAGTACTTC. Encoded protein: CSVEDRGQRETQYF.

V is TRBV11-1 and J is TRBJ2-2; 7 positions agree with TRBD1. Trimming took 0 bases from V and 3 from J; bases not matched to a gene: 4. This CDR3 has 16 residues. From germline, CDR1 is SGHAT and CDR2 FQDESV (reference sequence). CDR3: CASSLAGTAYTGELFF. The DNA of the CDR3 is TGTGCCAGCAGCTTAGCCGGGACAGCATACACCGGGGAGCTGTTTTTT.

This clone was recorded once. The rearrangement links TRBV4-1 to TRBJ1-2, with a weak D call TRBD1 (5 bases). V lost 0 bases and J 12 bases, leaving 11 bases between the germline ends. This CDR3 has 12 amino acids. Germline V gives CDR1 MGHRA, CDR2 YSYEKL. The CDR3 reads CASSQDRGVNTF. CDR3 DNA: TGCGCCAGCAGCCAAGATCGGGGGGTCAACACCTTC.

This chain joins TRBV24-1 and TRBJ1-1; D possibly corresponds to TRBD1 (6 bases). The CDR3 has 19 amino acids. V shed 3 bases and J shed 4 bases, with 26 bases lying between them. Germline-derived CDR1 and CDR2 are KGHDR and SFDVKD. The CDR3 coding sequence is TGTGCCACCAGTGATCGAATTTTGCGCCTACAGGGAAGGGGCACTGAAGCTTTCTTT. Amino acids: CATSDRILRLQGRGTEAFF.

The chain is built from TRBV6-5 and TRBJ1-5; D unclear. Germline V gene lookup returns CDR1 MNHEY and CDR2 SVGAGI. V lost 7 bases and J lost 0, with 13 bases in between. This CDR3 has 15 amino acids. CDR3 bases: TGTGCCAGCATTAAGAGACATTTTAGCAATCAGCCCCAGCATTTT. Protein: CASIKRHFSNQPQHF.

The chain combines TRBV5-4 with TRBJ1-1, with D perhaps TRBD1 (5 bases). The ends were cut back, 4 bases at V and 0 bases at J, with 13 bases in the middle. The CDR3 covers 15 residues. Per germline, CDR1 SGHNT and CDR2 YYREEE (reference sequence). The CDR3 nucleotides are TGTGCCAGCAGCGCGACAGAGAGTCTGAACACTGAAGCTTTCTTT. This codes for CASSATESLNTEAFF.

The gene calls are TRBV9 and TRBJ2-3; 7 bases are shared with TRBD2. The ends lost 0 bases at V and 2 bases at J; junction bases unmatched: 6. This CDR3 comprises 16 residues. The V gene's germline CDR1 is SGDLS and CDR2 YYNGEE. The CDR3 DNA reads as TGTGCCAGCAGCGTAGGGGACGGGAGGACCACAGATACGCAGTATTTT. It yields the protein CASSVGDGRTTDTQYF.

The V call is TRBV6-2 or TRBV6-3, the J call TRBJ1-2; TRBD1 might be the D (6 bases). This CDR3 region has 16 residues. In germline, CDR1 is MNHEY, CDR2 SVGEGT. V lost 6 bases to trimming and J lost 6 bases, with 23 bases between them. The CDR3 DNA follows: TGTGCCAGCAGCCACCCCGATCGGACCCAGGGGCATGGCTACACCTTC. Translation gives CASSHPDRTQGHGYTF.

The chain combines TRBV18 with TRBJ1-1, with 7 bases fitting TRBD1. The CDR3 is 17 residues long. The germline CDR1 and CDR2 sequences are KGHSH and LQKENI. V lost 3 bases and J lost 0; bases outside the gene matches: 10. CDR3 DNA: TGTGCCAGCTCACCGTCCATCGCAGGGGGAGTGAACACTGAAGCTTTCTTT. Encoded protein: CASSPSIAGGVNTEAFF.

J is TRBJ2-5 and V is TRBV4-1; a possible D gene is TRBD2 (6 bases). CDR3 size: 16 residues. The germline gives CDR1 MGHRA, CDR2 YSYEKL. The ends were cut back, 0 bases at V and 0 bases at J, with 11 bases in the middle. The CDR3 here is CASSQDLGGYQETQYF. CDR3 sequence (DNA): TGCGCCAGCAGCCAAGATCTGGGGGGATACCAAGAGACCCAGTACTTC.

The chain is built from TRBV2 and TRBJ2-2, with 11 bases lining up with TRBD2. There are 16 residues in the CDR3. Trimming cost V 6 bases and J 5 bases; bases outside gene matches: 8. CDR1 is SNHLY and CDR2 is FYNNEI in the germline V gene. This CDR3 is CASSLQLAGVTGELFF. The CDR3 coding sequence is TGTGCCAGCAGCCTTCAACTAGCGGGAGTTACCGGGGAGCTGTTTTTT.